The 25 T cell receptor beta chains reported below all come from one sample, sequenced in a study of T cells in Graves' hyperthyroidism and ophthalmopathy. RNA transcripts were the template for amplifying TCR beta CDR3 regions. Researchers ran a first-round RT-PCR on the TCR CDR3 using the HTBI primer set. Using its own MiXCR run on the multiplex PCR reads, TCRdb lists one record per CDR3 protein. The sample lists around 610,000 distinct CDR3 sequences; about 15% were seen once. The specimen was blood. These receptors were collected from a woman between 35 and 50 years old with Graves' ophthalmopathy.

This clonotype was detected many times. The genes are TRBV28 and TRBJ2-7; 10 nucleotides match TRBD2. With V trimmed by 3 bases and J by 5 bases, 13 bases remained unmatched. Germline CDR1 and CDR2: MDHEN and SYDVKM. The CDR3 has 17 amino acids. DNA for the CDR3: TGTGCCAGCAGTTTTGGCTCCGCTAGCGGGAGTGTCCACGAGCAGTACTTC. Amino acids: CASSFGSASGSVHEQYF.

This clonotype was seen ten or more times. The rearrangement links TRBV27 to TRBJ2-7; 8 bases match TRBD1. Germline lookup yields CDR1 MNHEY and CDR2 SMNVEV (reference sequence). With V trimmed by 8 bases and J by 0 bases, 6 bases remained unmatched. This CDR3 is 14 amino acids long. The CDR3 bases are TGTGCCAGCCGAAAGACAGGGGACTCCTACGAGCAGTACTTC. This encodes CASRKTGDSYEQYF.

The table lists this clonotype with many counts. This chain links TRBV7-2 with TRBJ1-5; D is uncertain. Germline V gene sequence: CDR1 SGHTA, CDR2 FQGNSA. The V and J ends lost 0 bases and 4 bases respectively, with 10 bases between them. The CDR3 is 15 residues long. The CDR3 DNA follows: TGTGCCAGCAGCTTAGCGACGGACGGTAATCAGCCCCAGCATTTT. Residues: CASSLATDGNQPQHF.

This clonotype was recorded a few times. The chain recombines TRBV12-3 or TRBV12-4 with TRBJ2-7; a possible D gene is TRBD1 (6 bases). This CDR3 spans 15 amino acids. Trimming pared 7 bases from V and 4 bases from J, leaving 20 bases between. CDR3 coding DNA: TGTGCCAGCACCCCACCCTCCGGGACACTTTACGAGCAGTACTTC. Protein sequence: CASTPPSGTLYEQYF.

The table lists this clonotype with many counts. V is TRBV20-1 and J is TRBJ2-7; TRBD2 matches at 10 bases. Germline V gene lookup returns CDR1 DFQATT and CDR2 SNEGSKA (reference sequence). The CDR3 length is 15 residues. Unmatched junction bases numbered 5, after V lost 0 bases and J lost 3 bases. The DNA for the CDR3 is TGCAGTGCTAGAGACCTAGCGGGAGAAGGCTACGAGCAGTACTTC. This sequence encodes CSARDLAGEGYEQYF.

Many counts were recorded for this clonotype. The rearrangement links TRBV19 to TRBJ1-1, with D possibly being TRBD1 (5 bases). This CDR3 comprises 13 residues. V was pared by 4 bases and J by 7 bases, with 13 bases between. Germline CDR1 LNHDA, CDR2 SQIVND (reference sequence). CDR3: CASSTPFGGEAFF. In DNA, the CDR3 is TGTGCCAGTAGTACCCCGTTTGGGGGTGAAGCTTTCTTT. Combining the CDR3 with reference TRBV19 and TRBJ1-1 gives the whole variable domain DGGITQSPKYLFRKEGQNVTLSCEQNLNHDAMYWYRQDPGQGLRLIYYSQIVNDFQKGDIAEGYSVSREKKESFPLTVTSAQKNPTAFYLCASSTPFGGEAFFGQGTRLTVV.

This clonotype was seen many times. The chain recombines TRBV12-3 or TRBV12-4 with TRBJ1-1; unclear D gene. The germline V and J ends were trimmed by 5 bases and 3 bases, with 10 bases remaining between them. The CDR3 covers 13 residues. This CDR3 is CASSATRYTEAFF. In DNA, the CDR3 is TGTGCCAGCAGTGCTACAAGATACACTGAAGCTTTCTTT.

This clonotype was recorded at least ten times. This chain uses TRBV20-1 with TRBJ2-7; D not certain. The CDR3 runs 13 residues. With 3 bases removed from V and 2 bases from J, the gap between germline ends came to 11 bases. CDR1 is DFQATT and CDR2 is SNEGSKA in the germline V gene (reference sequence). The CDR3 sequence: CSARRTSPYEQYF. The CDR3 nucleotides read TGCAGTGCTAGGAGGACCAGCCCCTACGAGCAGTACTTC.

The V and J genes are TRBV20-1 and TRBJ2-7; D is perhaps TRBD2 (6 bases). The germline V gene encodes CDR1 DFQATT and CDR2 SNEGSKA (reference sequence). There are 13 residues in the CDR3. V dropped 6 bases and J dropped 2 bases, with 14 bases sitting between them. The CDR3 DNA sequence: TGCAGTGCACCTACTAGCTTCACCTACGAGCAGTACTTC. This sequence encodes CSAPTSFTYEQYF.

This clonotype was counted ten times or more. CDR3 residues: CSARDFAGDGYGYTF. In nucleotides, the CDR3 is TGCAGTGCTAGAGATTTTGCAGGGGACGGCTATGGCTACACCTTC. V usage is TRBV20-1 and J usage is TRBJ1-2, with D possibly TRBD1 on 6 matching bases. V was trimmed by 0 bases and J by 4 bases, leaving 15 bases between them. The germline V gene encodes CDR1 DFQATT and CDR2 SNEGSKA (reference sequence). This CDR3 contains 15 residues.

This clonotype was seen at least ten times. The chain couples TRBV28 to TRBJ2-2; the D is unclear. CDR3 length: 17 amino acids. Germline V gives CDR1 MDHEN, CDR2 SYDVKM. Deletions cut 2 bases from V and 0 bases from J, with 13 bases between. CDR3 DNA sequence: TGTGCCAGCAGTTTAAGTAAAGCCTCCGCGAACACCGGGGAGCTGTTTTTT. This encodes CASSLSKASANTGELFF.

This clonotype was seen repeatedly, ten times or more. The chain uses TRBV28 and TRBJ2-1; 8 bases line up with TRBD1. V dropped 6 bases and J dropped 2; count of bases not matched to a gene: 9. There are 16 residues in the CDR3. CDR1 MDHEN and CDR2 SYDVKM come from the germline V gene. The DNA for the CDR3 is TGTGCCAGCAGAGAGGACGGACAGGGCCCCTACAATGAGCAGTTCTTC. Its protein is CASREDGQGPYNEQFF.

This clonotype was detected ten times or more. J is TRBJ1-5 and V is TRBV6-2 or TRBV6-3; perhaps TRBD1 as D (6 bases). The CDR3 is made up of 13 amino acids. V was clipped by 2 bases and J by 6 bases, with 8 bases between them. CDR1 is MNHEY and CDR2 is SVGEGT in the germline V gene. The CDR3 spells CASSYQDSQPQHF. CDR3 DNA sequence: TGTGCCAGCAGTTACCAGGACAGTCAGCCCCAGCATTTT.

This clonotype was counted ten times or more. This chain links TRBV29-1 with TRBJ2-5; D perhaps matches TRBD2 (6 bases). CDR1 and CDR2 (germline): SQVTM, ANQGSEA. V lost 7 bases and J 4 bases, leaving 19 bases between the germline ends. The CDR3 length is 14 residues. The CDR3 here is CSGLGAGRGETQYF. In nucleotides, the CDR3 is TGCAGCGGCCTTGGGGCGGGAAGGGGAGAGACCCAGTACTTC. The whole variable domain, remainder taken from reference TRBV29-1 and TRBJ2-5, is SAVISQKPSRDICQRGTSLTIQCQVDSQVTMMFWYRQQPGQSLTLIATANQGSEATYESGFVIDKFPISRPNLTFSTLTVSNMSPEDSSIYLCSGLGAGRGETQYFGPGTRLLVL.

The V call is TRBV18, the J call TRBJ2-7; D is unclear. V was clipped by 6 bases and J by 4 bases, with 16 bases between them. Germline values: CDR1 KGHSH, CDR2 LQKENI. The CDR3 has 14 amino acids. This chain's CDR3 is CASSPNPGYYEQYF. CDR3 nucleotides: TGTGCCAGCTCCCCTAATCCGGGTTATTACGAGCAGTACTTC.

This clonotype appeared many times. The chain has TRBV2 and TRBJ2-7; possibly TRBD1 for D (5 bases). V lost 6 bases to trimming and J lost 2 bases, with 14 bases between them. CDR1 and CDR2 (germline): SNHLY, FYNNEI. The CDR3 length is 14 residues. DNA for the CDR3: TGTGCCAGCAGGTTGGAAGGGGTAACCTACGAGCAGTACTTC. Amino acids: CASRLEGVTYEQYF. Complete variable domain (other parts from reference TRBV2 and TRBJ2-7): EPEVTQTPSHQVTQMGQEVILRCVPISNHLYFYWYRQILGQKVEFLVSFYNNEISEKSEIFDDQFSVERPDGSNFTLKIRSTKLEDSAMYFCASRLEGVTYEQYFGPGTRLTVT.

V usage is TRBV27 and J usage is TRBJ2-7; D possibly uses TRBD1 or TRBD2 (6 bases each). This CDR3 comprises 19 residues. CDR1 MNHEY and CDR2 SMNVEV come from the germline V gene (reference sequence). Trimming took 2 bases from V and 0 from J, leaving 23 bases between them. This chain's CDR3 is CASSLRFSRDNILSYEQYF. The CDR3 region has the DNA TGTGCCAGCAGTTTAAGGTTTTCGCGGGACAACATCCTCTCCTACGAGCAGTACTTC.

This clonotype appeared a few times. This rearrangement joins TRBV6-5 to TRBJ2-2, with no clear D. Deletions cut 5 bases from V and 1 base from J, with 8 bases between. Germline V CDR1 and CDR2: MNHEY, SVGAGI. CDR3 length: 14 residues. The chain's CDR3 is CASSNPGNTGELFF. In nucleotides, the CDR3 is TGTGCCAGCAGTAACCCGGGGAACACCGGGGAGCTGTTTTTT.

This clonotype came up many times. This chain links TRBV10-3 with TRBJ2-7; 8 bases are shared with TRBD1. Germline-derived CDR1 and CDR2 are ENHRY and SYGVKD. V lost 4 bases and J lost 2; bases outside the gene matches: 7. The CDR3 is 15 amino acids. CDR3 in DNA: TGTGCCATCAGTGGGGGGGACAGGAGTACCTACGAGCAGTACTTC. Protein product: CAISGGDRSTYEQYF.

V is TRBV6-2 or TRBV6-3 and J is TRBJ2-2; 8 bases map to TRBD2. The germline V gene has CDR1 MNHEY and CDR2 SVGEGT. The J segment lost 7 bases and the V segment lost 6 bases, leaving 7 bases of the junction unmatched. This CDR3 is 14 amino acids long. The CDR3 DNA reads TGTGCCAGCAGAGACGCGGGGGGCATCGGGGAGCTGTTTTTT. Its translation is CASRDAGGIGELFF.

The gene calls are TRBV3-1 and TRBJ1-1, with D uncertain. This CDR3 has 16 amino acids. Trimming shortened V by 0 bases and J by 4 bases, and 15 bases separated the two germline ends. Looked up from germline, CDR1 is LGHDT and CDR2 is YNNKEL (reference sequence). The CDR3 nucleotides read TGTGCCAGCAGCCAAGAGGGGTGGGGAGGGTCCACTGAAGCTTTCTTT. Translation: CASSQEGWGGSTEAFF.

This clonotype was recorded a few times. The V and J genes are TRBV3-1 and TRBJ1-3; no clear D. Germline V gives CDR1 LGHDT, CDR2 YNNKEL (reference sequence). The CDR3 totals 15 residues. Trimming removed 4 bases at V and 3 bases at J, with 13 bases between. The CDR3 here is CASSLRWTDGNTIYF. In DNA form, the CDR3 reads TGTGCCAGCAGCCTTAGATGGACGGATGGAAACACCATATATTTT. Supplemented by reference TRBV3-1 and TRBJ1-3, the full variable domain reads DTAVSQTPKYLVTQMGNDKSIKCEQNLGHDTMYWYKQDSKKFLKIMFSYNNKELIINETVPNRFSPKSPDKAHLNLHINSLELGDSAVYFCASSLRWTDGNTIYFGEGSWLTVV.

This clonotype was picked up many times. This sequence joins TRBV19 and TRBJ1-5; perhaps TRBD1 as D (6 bases). Germline-derived CDR1 and CDR2 are LNHDA and SQIVND (reference sequence). The V gene lost 9 bases and the J gene lost 1 base, with 16 bases spanning the gap. CDR3 size: 15 residues. The CDR3 loop reads CASSYTGFSNQPQHF. CDR3 bases: TGTGCCAGCTCTTACACAGGGTTCAGCAATCAGCCCCAGCATTTT.

This clonotype was counted many times. This rearrangement joins TRBV20-1 to TRBJ2-5; 8 bases align to TRBD2. Germline V CDR1 and CDR2: DFQATT, SNEGSKA (reference sequence). There are 13 residues in the CDR3. V lost 3 bases and J lost 4; bases outside the gene matches: 4. The CDR3 spells CSARVSGIETQYF. In nucleotides, the CDR3 is TGCAGTGCTAGGGTTAGCGGGATAGAGACCCAGTACTTC.

This clonotype was found many times. V usage is TRBV6-2 or TRBV6-3 and J usage is TRBJ1-1; no definite D call. The germline V gene encodes CDR1 MNHEY and CDR2 SVGEGT. CDR3 length: 15 residues. The V gene lost 8 bases and the J gene lost 0 bases, with 16 bases spanning the gap. CDR3 bases: TGTGCCAGCCGGGATTTAATGTTGGTGAACACTGAAGCTTTCTTT. This translates into CASRDLMLVNTEAFF.